These T cell receptor beta chains were read from a single sample in a study of blood T cell repertoires in COVID-19. This table comes from immunoSEQ multiplex PCR, and its TCRdb copy is limited to in-frame clones, with some not included. This sample yields some 14,000 clones, of which approximately 90% are seen a single time; roughly 2.8% belongs to the top ten. Material: peripheral blood. These receptors were collected from a human donor in a cohort sampled during active COVID-19. Both conserved end residues are part of each CDR3. Fields, in order: J gene, D gene, clone size, CDR3 length, V gene, CDR3 protein, CDR3 DNA. A D gene is named only where the DNA matches it firmly. Clone size is shown for a subset of rows, as once, few, many or a class of expanded clone.

>TRBJ1-5|.|.|13|TRBV12-3/TRBV12-4
CASRNRPNQPQHF
TGTGCCAGCAGAAACAGACCCAATCAGCCCCAGCATTTT
>TRBJ1-2|TRBD1|.|15|TRBV19
CASSQRTGPVYGYTF
TGTGCCAGTAGCCAGAGGACAGGGCCGGTCTATGGCTACACCTTC
>TRBJ2-7|TRBD1|.|15|TRBV5-6
CASSLSGTGDGEQYF
TGTGCCAGCAGCCTTTCCGGGACAGGGGACGGCGAGCAGTACTTC
>TRBJ2-7|TRBD1|.|15|TRBV28
CASSTPTGGAYEQYF
TGTGCCAGCAGTACTCCGACAGGGGGCGCGTACGAGCAGTACTTC
>TRBJ2-5|TRBD1|.|15|TRBV5-1
CASSLAPTGVETQYF
TGCGCCAGCAGCTTGGCCCCGACAGGGGTAGAAACCCAGTACTTC
>TRBJ1-5|TRBD1|.|12|TRBV29-1
CSAGQGNQPQHF
TGCAGCGCGGGACAGGGCAATCAGCCCCAGCATTTT
>TRBJ1-5|TRBD1|few|14|TRBV28
CASSLAGGQQPQHF
TGTGCCAGCAGTTTAGCAGGGGGCCAGCAGCCCCAGCATTTT
>TRBJ2-6|TRBD2|.|17|TRBV5-1
CASSHGGGRAGANVLTF
TGCGCCAGCAGCCATGGCGGGGGGCGGGCGGGGGCCAACGTCCTGACTTTC
>TRBJ2-7|TRBD2|once|15|TRBV4-2
CASSLRREASYEQYF
TGTGCCAGCAGCCTTCGTCGGGAGGCATCCTACGAGCAGTACTTC
>TRBJ2-7|.|once|11|TRBV20-1
CSASGSYEQYF
TGCAGTGCTAGCGGGTCCTACGAGCAGTACTTC
>TRBJ2-2|TRBD1|.|16|TRBV7-3
CASSPSDRGLGGELFF
TGTGCCAGCAGCCCATCCGACAGGGGGCTCGGCGGGGAGCTGTTTTTT
>TRBJ1-1|TRBD1|.|17|TRBV3-1/TRBV3-2
CASSQERTGRDFAEAFF
TGTGCCAGCAGCCAAGAAAGGACAGGGAGGGATTTCGCTGAAGCTTTCTTT
>TRBJ1-4|.|.|13|TRBV30
CAGSGGTNEKLFF
TGTGCCGGCTCGGGGGGGACTAATGAAAAACTGTTTTTT
>TRBJ2-6|.|.|15|TRBV5-1
CASSLRNSGANVLTF
TGCGCCAGCAGCCTCAGAAACTCTGGGGCCAACGTCCTGACTTTC
>TRBJ2-1|TRBD1|.|13|TRBV20-1
CSASEGARNEQFF
TGCAGTGCTAGTGAGGGGGCGCGAAATGAGCAGTTCTTC
>TRBJ1-1|.|.|16|TRBV9
CASSVVLGDFSTEAFF
TGTGCCAGCAGCGTAGTTTTAGGGGATTTTAGCACTGAAGCTTTCTTT
>TRBJ2-5|.|.|15|TRBV13
CASSLGAGGQETQYF
TGTGCCAGCAGCTTAGGGGCAGGGGGGCAAGAGACCCAGTACTTC
>TRBJ1-5|TRBD1|.|14|TRBV7-9
CASSLTGGVQPQHF
TGTGCCAGCAGTTTAACAGGGGGCGTCCAGCCCCAGCATTTT
>TRBJ2-7|.|.|15|TRBV19
CASSMGEGGAYEQYF
TGTGCCAGTAGTATGGGTGAGGGAGGTGCCTACGAGCAGTACTTC
>TRBJ2-6|.|.|16|TRBV18
CASSPPDTSGANVLTF
TGTGCCAGCTCACCACCAGACACCTCTGGGGCCAACGTCCTGACTTTC
>TRBJ2-5|TRBD2|.|16|TRBV7-2
CASSSVGTKYSETQYF
TGTGCCAGCAGCTCAGTGGGGACTAAGTATTCAGAGACCCAGTACTTC
>TRBJ2-5|.|once|16|TRBV9
CASSVATGVRLETQYF
TGTGCCAGCAGCGTAGCTACGGGGGTGCGGTTGGAGACCCAGTACTTC
>TRBJ2-1|.|.|12|TRBV5-1
CASSLSGYEQFF
TGCGCCAGCAGCTTGTCGGGGTATGAGCAGTTCTTC
>TRBJ2-7|TRBD1|.|15|TRBV4-2
CASSQVIQGAYEQYF
TGTGCCAGCAGCCAAGTTATACAGGGGGCCTACGAGCAGTACTTC
>TRBJ1-1|.|.|15|TRBV6-5
CASSYSQGLNTEAFF
TGTGCCAGCAGTTACTCGCAGGGATTGAACACTGAAGCTTTCTTT
>TRBJ1-1|.|.|15|TRBV10-3
CAIQQGGAPNTEAFF
TGTGCCATTCAGCAGGGTGGAGCACCGAACACTGAAGCTTTCTTT
>TRBJ1-3|.|.|16|TRBV7-6
CASSLGAGASGNTIYF
TGTGCCAGCAGCTTAGGAGCAGGGGCCTCTGGAAACACCATATATTTT
>TRBJ2-7|.|.|17|TRBV5-1
CASSLADTLSGHYEQYF
TGCGCCAGCAGCTTGGCGGATACCCTATCGGGACACTACGAGCAGTACTTC
>TRBJ2-2|TRBD1|.|15|TRBV3-1/TRBV3-2
CASSRSDRGPGELFF
TGTGCCAGCAGCCGTTCGGACAGGGGTCCCGGGGAGCTGTTTTTT
>TRBJ2-7|TRBD2|.|14|TRBV19
CASNQAGAGYEQYF
TGTGCCAGTAACCAAGCGGGAGCAGGGTACGAGCAGTACTTC
>TRBJ2-5|TRBD2|.|18|TRBV4-3
CASSQTGTSGSVGETQYF
TGCGCCAGCAGCCAAACCGGGACTAGCGGGAGTGTGGGAGAGACCCAGTACTTC
>TRBJ2-7|TRBD1|.|16|TRBV28
CASIHQRGQGSYEQYF
TGTGCCAGCATCCACCAACGGGGACAGGGATCCTACGAGCAGTACTTC
>TRBJ2-7|.|.|15|TRBV5-4
CASSAGEVRAYEQYF
TGTGCCAGCAGCGCCGGGGAAGTTCGGGCCTACGAGCAGTACTTC
>TRBJ1-6|.|.|14|TRBV11-1
CASSFVPGNSPLHF
TGTGCCAGCAGCTTCGTACCAGGGAATTCACCCCTCCACTTT
>TRBJ2-1|.|.|11|TRBV5-6
CASRRGYEQFF
TGTGCCAGCAGGCGAGGCTATGAGCAGTTCTTC
>TRBJ1-3|.|once|15|TRBV28
CASSLSGPGGNTIYF
TGTGCCAGCAGTTTAAGTGGACCGGGGGGAAACACCATATATTTT
>TRBJ2-7|.|.|14|TRBV5-4
CASSLPQGTSEQYF
TGTGCCAGCAGCTTGCCACAGGGTACATCCGAGCAGTACTTC
>TRBJ2-7|.|.|18|TRBV11-2
CASSLVGVWGLGGYEQYF
TGTGCCAGCAGCTTAGTAGGTGTGTGGGGGCTCGGAGGCTACGAGCAGTACTTC
>TRBJ2-7|.|.|12|TRBV12-3/TRBV12-4
CASSPGAREQYF
TGTGCCAGCAGCCCAGGGGCAAGGGAGCAGTACTTC
>TRBJ2-3|TRBD2|.|15|TRBV5-1
CASSPPSGSTDTQYF
TGCGCCAGCAGTCCTCCTAGCGGGAGCACAGATACGCAGTATTTT
>TRBJ1-6|TRBD1|.|15|TRBV30
CAWSRDRALYSPLHF
TGTGCCTGGAGCCGGGACAGGGCCCTTTATTCACCCCTCCACTTT
>TRBJ1-2|.|.|14|TRBV10-3
CAISESMQGGGYTF
TGTGCCATCAGTGAGTCAATGCAGGGCGGTGGCTACACCTTC
>TRBJ2-2|TRBD1|.|16|TRBV29-1
CSVQGQSLANTGELFF
TGCAGCGTGCAGGGACAGTCCCTAGCGAACACCGGGGAGCTGTTTTTT
>TRBJ1-2|TRBD1|.|17|TRBV9
CASSVALDRGSDYGYTF
TGTGCCAGCAGCGTAGCTCTGGACAGGGGGTCTGACTATGGCTACACCTTC